A single sample is the source of the 21 T cell receptor beta chains below, sequenced in a study of regulatory T cells in long-lasting Graves disease (dated by TCRdb to about 2021). The time point tag for this specimen amounts to: persistent/refractory GD, antithyroid drugs over 5 years with positive TRAb. RNA was extracted from PBMCs in TRIzol for both TCR sequencing and RNA sequencing. The library was built by means of multiplex PCR. TCRdb names Illumina HiSeq 4000 as the instrument used. To build TCR beta libraries, CDR3 regions were amplified by Arm-PCR using iRepertoire HTBI primers. TCRdb ran its own pipeline on the public reads, namely fastp trimming at Q25 and MiXCR clone calling, and kept in-frame beta chains. CDR3 protein sequences are deduplicated, and each keeps its most common genes and DNA. The sample table lists approximately 350,000 distinct CDR3 sequences, approximately 25% of them with a count of one. The ten largest clonotypes hold approximately 27% of the sample.

The starting material was peripheral blood mononuclear cells (PBMCs), obtained when the disease was refractory, from a patient treated with antithyroid drugs. The receptor set was obtained from a woman in her thirties or forties with Graves disease. Donor details come from another sample of the same person, matched by shared clones.

This clonotype was found many times. V gene TRBV20-1 combines with J gene TRBJ2-5, with 8 bases that match TRBD2. Per the germline V gene, CDR1 is DFQATT and CDR2 is SNEGSKA (reference sequence). The trim removed 0 bases at V and 7 bases at J, leaving 4 bases unmatched. This CDR3 region has 13 residues. The CDR3 spells CSARDSAGGTQYF. CDR3 DNA sequence: TGCAGTGCTAGAGATTCGGCGGGAGGGACCCAGTACTTC.

This chain joins TRBV10-3 and TRBJ1-4; possibly TRBD1 for D (6 bases). The CDR3 consists of 13 residues. Germline V gives CDR1 ENHRY, CDR2 SYGVKD. With 10 bases removed from V and 5 bases from J, the gap between germline ends came to 14 bases. The CDR3 nucleotides are TGTGCCACGGCCCCAGGGGAGAATGAAAAACTGTTTTTT. It yields the protein CATAPGENEKLFF.

This clonotype was seen repeatedly, ten times or more. V is TRBV12-3 or TRBV12-4 and J is TRBJ1-1; D gene ambiguous. The length of the CDR3 is 14 residues. Trimming cost V 1 base and J 2 bases, with 8 bases left between them. Here the CDR3 reads CASSLGPVNTEAFF. Here the CDR3 DNA reads TGTGCCAGCAGTTTAGGGCCTGTAAACACTGAAGCTTTCTTT.

This clonotype was observed a single time. CDR3 sequence: CASSPPSREGEQYF. CDR3 nucleotides: TGTGCCAGCTCACCTCCTTCGAGGGAGGGCGAGCAGTACTTC. The chain employs TRBV18 and TRBJ2-7; 7 positions agree with TRBD2. V was clipped by 3 bases and J by 6 bases; unmatched bases: 8. The CDR3 contains 14 residues. Germline-derived CDR1 and CDR2 are KGHSH and LQKENI.

This clonotype has a count of ten or more. CDR3 nucleotide sequence: TGTGCCAGCAGTTCTCCGGGCCAGAGCACTGAAGCTTTCTTT. Protein product: CASSSPGQSTEAFF. The V and J genes are TRBV6-5 and TRBJ1-1; no definite D call. The CDR3 runs to 14 residues. Germline-derived CDR1 and CDR2 are MNHEY and SVGAGI. V lost 4 bases and J 4 bases, leaving 13 bases between the germline ends.

This clonotype was seen a few times. This sequence joins TRBV10-2 and TRBJ1-5; maybe TRBD1 (5 bases). This CDR3 has 15 residues. With 3 bases removed from V and 2 bases from J, the gap between germline ends came to 11 bases. The V gene's germline CDR1 is WSHSY and CDR2 SAAADI. The CDR3 DNA reads as TGCGCCAGCAGTGAATGGGGCTTGGGCAATCAGCCCCAGCATTTT. It codes for CASSEWGLGNQPQHF.

Remarks on this clonotype: The junction departs from the called germline gene at one end, perhaps through a read error. This chain connects TRBV12-3 or TRBV12-4 to TRBJ2-7; 7 bases agree with TRBD2. The CDR3 covers 21 residues. The CDR3 DNA sequence: TGTGCCAGCAGTTTGCGTTTGGGGTCCGGGACTGGCGGGAGTAAGACCTACGAGCGGTACTTC. This gives the protein CASSLRLGSGTGGSKTYERYF.

The gene calls are TRBV28 and TRBJ2-7; 10 nucleotides agree with TRBD2. CDR3 length equals 18 residues. V lost 3 bases, J lost 4 bases, and 15 bases stayed unmatched. Germline values: CDR1 MDHEN, CDR2 SYDVKM. This CDR3 is CASSFRPSGRSVWYEQYF. The CDR3 nucleotides read TGTGCCAGCAGTTTTCGTCCTAGCGGGAGATCTGTGTGGTACGAGCAGTACTTC.

V gene TRBV25-1 combines with J gene TRBJ1-1; possible D gene TRBD1, 5 bases. Germline CDR1 MGHDK, CDR2 SYGVNS. CDR3 length equals 13 residues. Trimming took off 4 bases at V and 10 bases at J, with 16 bases between the two ends. CDR3 amino acids: CASSGVGGGSAFF. The CDR3 DNA reads as TGTGCCAGCAGTGGAGTGGGGGGGGGGTCAGCTTTCTTT.

The rearrangement uses TRBV6-1 and TRBJ2-5; TRBD2 matches at 12 bases. With 7 bases clipped from V and 9 bases from J, the junction kept 12 bases outside the gene matches. Germline V gene sequence: CDR1 MNHNS, CDR2 SASEGT. This CDR3 has 15 residues. The CDR3 DNA sequence: TGTGCCAGCAACGCCGGGACTAGCGGGCCCCGCGCCCAGTACTTC. It encodes CASNAGTSGPRAQYF.

Ten or more counts support this clonotype. The chain carries TRBV7-8 and TRBJ1-1; the D gene is possibly TRBD1 (5 bases). V lost 5 bases to trimming and J lost 0 bases, with 16 bases between them. The CDR3 consists of 16 residues. Germline V gene sequence: CDR1 SGHVS, CDR2 FQNEAQ. CDR3 sequence reads: CASSPLRQWVNTEAFF. The CDR3 DNA sequence: TGTGCCAGCAGCCCACTCCGACAGTGGGTGAACACTGAAGCTTTCTTT.

The table lists this clonotype with a few counts. This chain joins TRBV5-1 and TRBJ2-2, with 10 bases identical to TRBD2. The CDR3 totals 16 residues. J was trimmed by 3 bases and V by 0 bases; bases with no gene match: 2. Germline lookup yields CDR1 SGHRS and CDR2 YFSETQ. The CDR3 loop is CASSLALAGYTGELFF. The CDR3 DNA is TGCGCCAGCAGCTTGGCACTAGCGGGATACACCGGGGAGCTGTTTTTT.

To note about this clonotype: A junction end diverges from the germline sequence, so it may reflect a read error. The chain carries TRBV7-6 and TRBJ2-7; TRBD2 is a possible D gene (5 bases). CDR1 SGHVS and CDR2 FNYEAQ come from the germline V gene. This CDR3 region has 11 residues. The CDR3 DNA reads TGTGCCAGCAGCCTCGACTACGAGCACTACTTC. Residues: CASSLDYEHYF.

This clonotype has only a few counts. This chain uses TRBV3-1 with TRBJ1-1; D remains unclear. The germline CDR1 and CDR2 sequences are LGHDT and YNNKEL (reference sequence). This CDR3 is built from 14 residues. The V gene lost 4 bases and the J gene lost 4 bases, with 13 bases spanning the gap. The CDR3 reads CASSPVRPGTEAFF. In DNA, the CDR3 is TGTGCCAGCAGCCCGGTACGACCGGGCACTGAAGCTTTCTTT.

This clonotype has more than one count but fewer than ten. The V and J genes are TRBV7-2 and TRBJ2-5, with D uncertain. V lost 0 bases to trimming and J lost 4 bases, with 6 bases between them. Germline V CDR1 and CDR2: SGHTA, FQGNSA. This CDR3 spans 13 amino acids. As DNA, the CDR3 is TGTGCCAGCAGCTTAGCGGTAGGAGAGACCCAGTACTTC. It specifies CASSLAVGETQYF.

This clonotype has a handful of counts. This sequence joins TRBV27 and TRBJ2-2; the D gene is possibly TRBD2 (6 bases). Trimming pared 3 bases from V and 1 base from J, leaving 30 bases between. Germline CDR1 and CDR2: MNHEY and SMNVEV (reference sequence). This CDR3 has 22 amino acids. The CDR3, as DNA: TGTGCCAGCAGTTTTTCGTATTACGGGAGCGGTTGGGTACGGGAGAACACCGGGGAGCTGTTTTTT. Amino acids: CASSFSYYGSGWVRENTGELFF.

This clonotype was recorded at least ten times. The rearrangement links TRBV28 to TRBJ1-5; perhaps TRBD1 as D (5 bases). This CDR3 has 15 residues. V dropped 10 bases and J dropped 6 bases, with 22 bases sitting between them. The V gene's germline CDR1 is MDHEN and CDR2 SYDVKM. In DNA form, the CDR3 reads TGTGCCACCGCCACCCCTAGGGGAGGGCGTCAGCCCCAGCATTTT. Its protein product is CATATPRGGRQPQHF.

CDR3 residues: CASGDQAGIAKNIQYF. The DNA for the CDR3 is TGTGCCAGTGGAGATCAGGCTGGTATAGCCAAAAACATTCAGTACTTC. The chain is built from TRBV7-9 and TRBJ2-4; D gene ambiguous. Germline CDR1 and CDR2: SEHNR and FQNEAQ (reference sequence). Trimming left V 9 bases short and J 0 bases short, with 18 bases between. CDR3 size: 16 residues.

This clonotype was seen a few times. V and J are TRBV20-1 and TRBJ2-7; maybe TRBD2 (6 bases). CDR3 length: 13 residues. CDR1 and CDR2 from the germline V gene are DFQATT and SNEGSKA (reference sequence). Trimming left V 6 bases short and J 1 base short, with 13 bases between. CDR3 loop: CSALMGTSYEQYF. In nucleotides, the CDR3 is TGCAGTGCCCTCATGGGGACTTCCTACGAGCAGTACTTC.

Comments on this clonotype: Given the absence of the conserved phenylalanine or tryptophan at the CDR3 end, a read error is likely. This sequence joins TRBV6-5 and TRBJ1-2, with unresolved D. This CDR3 contains 18 residues. Trimming shortened V by 0 bases and J by 0 bases, and 17 bases separated the two germline ends. Germline loops: CDR1 MNHEY, CDR2 SVGAGI. The CDR3 reads CASSYSVLGRGPNYGYTS. CDR3 sequence (DNA): TGTGCCAGCAGTTACTCGGTTCTGGGAAGAGGCCCTAACTATGGCTACACCTCC.

The V and J genes are TRBV28 and TRBJ2-5; possible D gene TRBD1, 6 bases. V lost 6 bases and J 1 base, leaving 15 bases between the germline ends. Germline V lookup: CDR1 MDHEN, CDR2 SYDVKM. This CDR3 is 15 amino acids long. In DNA, the CDR3 is TGTGCCAGCAGCTTAGAGGGGGATCCCCAAGAGACCCAGTACTTC. As protein: CASSLEGDPQETQYF.